These 2 T cell receptor beta chains share one sample of origin, sequenced in a study of regulatory T cells in long-lasting Graves disease. Documented time point: newly diagnosed GD, antithyroid drugs for less than 3 months. PBMCs were the source of the RNA used for TCR sequencing. Through Arm-PCR of CDR3 regions and iRepertoire HTBI primers, TCR beta libraries were built. Using its own MiXCR run on the multiplex PCR reads, TCRdb lists one record per CDR3 protein. The sample has about 610,000 distinct CDR3 sequences; about 16% are singletons. The same data also contributed to another study, on T cells in Graves' hyperthyroidism and ophthalmopathy.

This specimen was peripheral blood mononuclear cells (PBMCs), taken at new diagnosis, from a patient treated with antithyroid drugs. Receptor source: a young man with Graves disease.

The chain is built from TRBV7-2 and TRBJ1-4; TRBD1 matches 12 bases. Germline-derived CDR1 and CDR2 are SGHTA and FQGNSA. After removal of 4 bases from V and 7 bases from J, the junction contained 7 bases not matched to a gene. The CDR3 is made up of 16 amino acids. CDR3 bases: TGTGCCAGCAGCTACCGGGACAGGGGGCGCGGTGAAAAACTGTTTTTT. This sequence encodes CASSYRDRGRGEKLFF.

This clonotype has ten or more counts. This chain links TRBV30 with TRBJ2-3, with unresolved D. Germline V gene lookup returns CDR1 GTSNPN and CDR2 SVGIG (reference sequence). The CDR3 contains 14 residues. V lost 3 bases and J lost 2, with 12 bases in between. CDR3 region: CAWRLPGLTDTQYF. The DNA for the CDR3 is TGTGCCTGGAGGCTCCCTGGTCTCACAGATACGCAGTATTTT.